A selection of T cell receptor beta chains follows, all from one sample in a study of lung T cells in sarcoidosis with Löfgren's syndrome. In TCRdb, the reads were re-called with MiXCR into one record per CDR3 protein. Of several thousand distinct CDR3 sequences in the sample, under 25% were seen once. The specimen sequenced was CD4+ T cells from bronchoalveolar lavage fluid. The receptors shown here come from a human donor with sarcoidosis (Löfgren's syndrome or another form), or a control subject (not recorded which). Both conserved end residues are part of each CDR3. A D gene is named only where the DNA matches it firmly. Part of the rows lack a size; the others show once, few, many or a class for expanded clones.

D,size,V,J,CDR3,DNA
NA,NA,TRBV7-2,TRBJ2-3,CASTRGAPRDTQYF,TGTGCCAGCACCCGCGGGGCCCCGCGGGATACGCAGTATTTT
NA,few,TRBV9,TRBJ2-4,CASSEAPSAKNIQYF,TGTGCCAGCAGCGAGGCCCCGTCAGCCAAAAACATTCAGTACTTC
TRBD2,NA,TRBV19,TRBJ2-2,CASSRLAGYTGELFF,TGTGCCAGTAGTCGACTAGCGGGGTACACCGGGGAGCTGTTTTTT
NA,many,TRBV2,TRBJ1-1,CASSDRFAEAFF,TGTGCCAGCAGTGACAGGTTCGCTGAAGCTTTCTTT
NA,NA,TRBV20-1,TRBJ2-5,CSARLLRGSWETQYF,TGCAGTGCTAGACTCTTACGGGGATCCTGGGAGACCCAGTACTTC
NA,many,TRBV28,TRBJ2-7,CASAMLTDYEQYF,TGTGCCAGCGCGATGCTAACAGACTACGAGCAGTACTTC
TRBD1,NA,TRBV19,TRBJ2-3,CASSMAPTGADTQYF,TGTGCCAGTAGTATGGCCCCAACAGGGGCAGATACGCAGTATTTT
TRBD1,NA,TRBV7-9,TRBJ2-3,CASSPGQVDTQYF,TGTGCCAGCAGCCCGGGACAGGTGGATACGCAGTATTTT
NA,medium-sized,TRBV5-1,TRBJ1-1,CASSDGPLAGTEAFF,TGCGCCAGCAGCGACGGCCCACTCGCTGGCACTGAAGCTTTCTTT
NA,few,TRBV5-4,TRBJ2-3,CASSLGRGTDTQYF,TGTGCCAGCAGCTTGGGTAGAGGCACAGATACGCAGTATTTT
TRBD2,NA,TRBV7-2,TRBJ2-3,CASSFYPGTSGADTRYF,TGTGCCAGCAGCTTTTACCCCGGGACTAGCGGGGCAGATACGCGGTATTTT
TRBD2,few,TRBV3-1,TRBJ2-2,CASSLHGAAGDYTGELFF,TGTGCCAGCAGCCTCCATGGGGCAGCGGGGGACTACACCGGGGAGCTGTTTTTT
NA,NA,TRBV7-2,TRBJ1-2,CASSLTGLGYGYTF,TGTGCCAGCAGCTTAACAGGGCTGGGTTATGGCTACACCTTC
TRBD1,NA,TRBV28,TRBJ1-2,CASSIGTGGTNYGYTF,TGTGCCAGCAGTATCGGGACAGGGGGCACCAACTATGGCTACACCTTC
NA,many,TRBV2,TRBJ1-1,CASRKMGQLNTEAFF,TGTGCCAGCAGGAAAATGGGGCAGTTGAACACTGAAGCTTTCTTT
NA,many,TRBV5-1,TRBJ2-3,CASSLWAGTSTDTQYF,TGCGCCAGCAGCTTGTGGGCGGGGACCTCCACAGATACGCAGTATTTT
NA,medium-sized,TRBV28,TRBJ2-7,CASRRTAYEQYF,TGTGCCAGCAGAAGGACAGCCTACGAGCAGTACTTC
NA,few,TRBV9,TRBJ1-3,CASSVQGTGNTIYF,TGTGCCAGCAGCGTTCAGGGGACTGGAAACACCATATATTTT
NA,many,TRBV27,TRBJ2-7,CASREGRISEQYF,TGTGCCAGCAGGGAGGGTCGTATCTCTGAGCAGTACTTC
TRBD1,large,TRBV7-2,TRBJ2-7,CASSHRTGRYEQYF,TGTGCCAGCAGCCACCGGACAGGGAGATACGAGCAGTACTTC
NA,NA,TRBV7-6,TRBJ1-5,CASSKNRGSSQPQHF,TGTGCCAGCAGCAAAAACAGAGGGAGCAGTCAGCCCCAGCATTTT
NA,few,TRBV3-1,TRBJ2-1,CASSPWGVTSSYNEQFF,TGTGCCAGCAGCCCCTGGGGGGTGACTAGCTCCTACAATGAGCAGTTCTTC
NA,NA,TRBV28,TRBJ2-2,CASSLWAMGGLVDTGELFF,TGTGCCAGCAGTTTATGGGCTATGGGGGGATTGGTGGACACCGGGGAGCTGTTTTTT
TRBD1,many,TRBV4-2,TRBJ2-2,CASSQEPTGKTGELFF,TGTGCCAGCAGCCAAGAACCGACAGGGAAAACCGGGGAGCTGTTTTTT
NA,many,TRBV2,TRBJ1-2,CASTTSNYGYTF,TGTGCCAGCACAACCAGTAACTATGGCTACACCTTC
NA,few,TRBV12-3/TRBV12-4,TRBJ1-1,CASSLLGSPRGEAFF,TGTGCCAGCAGTTTATTAGGCTCCCCGAGGGGTGAAGCTTTCTTT
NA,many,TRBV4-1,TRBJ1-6,CASSQGVSMRGSPLHF,TGCGCCAGCAGCCAAGGGGTCAGCATGAGGGGATCACCCCTCCACTTT
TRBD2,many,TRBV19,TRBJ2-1,CASSILAGGPGNEQFF,TGTGCCAGTAGTATTCTAGCGGGGGGGCCTGGGAATGAGCAGTTCTTC
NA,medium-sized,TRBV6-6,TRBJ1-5,CASSYSANQPQHF,TGTGCCAGCAGTTACTCCGCCAATCAGCCCCAGCATTTT
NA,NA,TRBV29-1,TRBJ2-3,CSVERASTQYF,TGCAGCGTTGAGAGGGCGAGTACGCAGTATTTT
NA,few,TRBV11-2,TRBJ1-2,CASSLGPDAVRGYTF,TGTGCCAGCAGCTTAGGCCCGGACGCGGTCCGGGGCTACACCTTC
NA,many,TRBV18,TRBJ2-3,CASSPRGLANPAVSTDTQYF,TGTGCCAGCTCACCCCGGGGCCTCGCGAACCCGGCCGTGAGCACAGATACGCAGTATTTT